Each of the 17 T cell receptor beta chains below was sequenced from the same sample in a study of early T cells in non-severe SARS-CoV-2 infection. MiXCR, run by TCRdb on the 5' RACE reads, gives a single entry per CDR3 protein. The repertoire has some 38,000 distinct CDR3 sequences, 5.5% of them found once; the top ten carry more than 3.5%. Sequencing was performed on whole blood, taken at baseline. Every receptor here comes from an adult who was a healthcare worker with PCR-confirmed SARS-CoV-2 infection or an uninfected control (not recorded which).

This clonotype was counted at least ten times. The chain employs TRBV20-1 and TRBJ2-7, with unresolved D. There are 12 residues in the CDR3. V was cut by 1 base and J by 3 bases, with 7 bases left in between. Germline assignment: CDR1 DFQATT and CDR2 SNEGSKA (reference sequence). CDR3 sequence (DNA): TGCAGTGCTAGAGCCGCCGTCTACGAGCAGTACTTC. Translated: CSARAAVYEQYF.

This clonotype has ten or more counts. The V gene is TRBV19, the J gene TRBJ1-3; possibly TRBD1 for D (6 bases). The CDR3 consists of 14 residues. From germline, CDR1 is LNHDA and CDR2 SQIVND (reference sequence). The V end lost 7 bases, the J end lost 2 bases, and 12 bases lay between the germline ends. CDR3 sequence (DNA): TGTGCCAGTAATAAGGGGGAAACTGGAAACACCATATATTTT. Protein sequence: CASNKGETGNTIYF.

The chain carries TRBV12-3 or TRBV12-4 and TRBJ2-3, with 10 nucleotides matching TRBD2. The CDR3 covers 16 residues. Trimming cost V 5 bases and J 2 bases; bases outside gene matches: 7. CDR3 DNA: TGTGCCAGCAGTCCGGGGACTAGCGAGGACACAGATACGCAGTATTTT. This sequence encodes CASSPGTSEDTDTQYF.

This clonotype was recorded at least ten times. The chain joins TRBV5-6 to TRBJ1-6; TRBD1 matches 9 bases. With 1 base clipped from V and 8 bases from J, the junction kept 10 bases outside the gene matches. The CDR3 runs to 17 residues. Germline CDR1 and CDR2: SGHDT and YYEEEE. CDR3 DNA: TGTGCCAGCAGCTTGAGGACTCCGGGACAGGGCGATTCACCCCTCCACTTT. This gives the protein CASSLRTPGQGDSPLHF.

There are many counts of this clonotype. The chain joins TRBV5-1 to TRBJ2-1; D is undetermined. The CDR3 runs to 14 residues. Between the trimmed V and J ends, which lost 3 bases and 5 bases, there was a span of 12 bases. Germline V gives CDR1 SGHRS, CDR2 YFSETQ. CDR3 region: CASSYRPTDNEQFF. DNA for the CDR3: TGCGCCAGCAGCTATCGACCCACCGACAATGAGCAGTTCTTC.

This clonotype was seen at least ten times. J is TRBJ1-6 and V is TRBV7-9, with 7 bases matching TRBD1. V gave up 5 bases and J gave up 4 bases; unmatched junction bases: 8. This CDR3 contains 16 residues. CDR1 SEHNR and CDR2 FQNEAQ come from the germline V gene (reference sequence). DNA for the CDR3: TGTGCCAGCAGCCCCTTGCAGGGGGTTTATAATTCACCCCTCCACTTT. It translates to CASSPLQGVYNSPLHF.

This clonotype was observed at least ten times. This chain links TRBV29-1 with TRBJ1-3, with D perhaps TRBD1 (5 bases). The CDR3 is 14 residues long. Germline CDR1 reads SQVTM; CDR2 reads ANQGSEA. Trimming shortened V by 3 bases and J by 3 bases, and 12 bases separated the two germline ends. The CDR3 bases are TGCAGCGTTGATCAGGGCACTGGTGGAAACACCATATATTTT. Its translation is CSVDQGTGGNTIYF.

This chain uses TRBV12-3 or TRBV12-4 with TRBJ1-4; no clear D. The CDR3 consists of 14 residues. Between the trimmed V and J ends, which lost 6 bases and 6 bases, there was a span of 14 bases. Written as DNA, the CDR3 is TGTGCCAGCAGCTCGGTCCTTGGTTATGAAAAACTGTTTTTT. Protein: CASSSVLGYEKLFF.

This clonotype occurred many times. This chain uses TRBV14 with TRBJ1-1; 8 positions match TRBD1. The CDR3 is 15 amino acids. Germline-derived CDR1 and CDR2 are SGHDN and FVKESK. Trimming at V came to 4 bases and at J to 0 bases, leaving 4 bases not matched to a gene. CDR3 amino acids: CASSLDRVLNTEAFF. As DNA, the CDR3 is TGTGCCAGCAGCCTGGACAGGGTCTTGAACACTGAAGCTTTCTTT.

This clonotype was detected only a few times. The CDR3 bases are TGTGCCAGCTCACGAGAACAGGATTCGAACACTGAAGCTTTCTTT. Encoded protein: CASSREQDSNTEAFF. This sequence joins TRBV18 and TRBJ1-1; perhaps TRBD1 as D (5 bases). Per germline, CDR1 KGHSH and CDR2 LQKENI. Trimming removed 4 bases at V and 1 base at J, with 13 bases between. This CDR3 spans 15 amino acids.

The table lists this clonotype with many counts. J is TRBJ2-6 and V is TRBV19; 10 nucleotides agree with TRBD1. This CDR3 contains 17 residues. CDR1 and CDR2 (germline): LNHDA, SQIVND (reference sequence). Trimming cost V 6 bases and J 1 base; bases outside gene matches: 6. For the CDR3, the DNA is TGTGCCAGTAGCCGACAGGGGGCCTGGTCTGGGGCCAACGTCCTGACTTTC. Translating it yields CASSRQGAWSGANVLTF.

This clonotype was observed at least ten times. At one of its ends the junction is not consistent with the germline gene, which may arise from a read error. V is TRBV29-1 and J is TRBJ1-1; D possibly corresponds to TRBD1 (6 bases). The CDR3 extends over 12 amino acids. Germline values: CDR1 SQVTM, CDR2 ANQGSEA. The CDR3 DNA is TGCAGCGTTGAACCCGAGACAGGACGTAGCCCCTTT. Amino acids: CSVEPETGRSPF.

This clonotype was detected ten times or more. This chain joins TRBV5-5 and TRBJ1-2; 8 bases are a match to TRBD1. The CDR3 sequence is 14 residues long. The V gene end was trimmed by 4 bases and the J gene end by 2 bases; junction bases not matched to a gene: 4. Germline CDR1 reads SGHKS; CDR2 reads YYEKEE (reference sequence). The CDR3: CASSRQGRNYGYTF. As DNA, the CDR3 is TGTGCCAGCAGCAGACAGGGGAGAAACTATGGCTACACCTTC. The variable domain in full, with the rest retrieved from reference TRBV5-5 and TRBJ1-2, is DAGVTQSPTHLIKTRGQQVTLRCSPISGHKSVSWYQQVLGQGPQFIFQYYEKEERGRGNFPDRFSARQFPNYSSELNVNALLLGDSALYLCASSRQGRNYGYTFGSGTRLTVV.

This clonotype was seen at least ten times. The V and J genes are TRBV3-1 and TRBJ2-1; D not resolved. CDR1 LGHDT and CDR2 YNNKEL come from the germline V gene (reference sequence). V was pared by 1 base and J by 4 bases, with 8 bases between. The CDR3 loop spans 14 amino acids. The CDR3 reads CASSQGGSYNEQFF. CDR3 in DNA: TGTGCCAGCAGCCAAGGGGGATCTTACAATGAGCAGTTCTTC.

This clonotype was seen repeatedly, ten times or more. This chain links TRBV7-2 with TRBJ2-7; 9 bases line up with TRBD1. This CDR3 has 14 amino acids. The V gene end was trimmed by 3 bases and the J gene end by 0 bases; junction bases not matched to a gene: 0. Germline CDR1 SGHTA, CDR2 FQGNSA. The CDR3 sequence is CASSLTGGSYEQYF. For the CDR3, the DNA is TGTGCCAGCAGCTTGACAGGGGGCTCCTACGAGCAGTACTTC.

V is TRBV9 and J is TRBJ1-6, with a tentative D call TRBD1 (5 bases). V lost 3 bases and J 9 bases, leaving 7 bases between the germline ends. This CDR3 comprises 12 residues. Germline assignment: CDR1 SGDLS and CDR2 YYNGEE. The CDR3 DNA sequence: TGTGCCAGCAGCGCGGGGGTTTCACCCCTCCACTTT. Amino acids: CASSAGVSPLHF.

Only a few counts were recorded for this clonotype. The chain carries TRBV12-3 or TRBV12-4 and TRBJ1-4; no clear D. With 5 bases removed from V and 8 bases from J, the gap between germline ends came to 6 bases. The CDR3 has 11 amino acids. CDR3 sequence: CASSGVEKLFF. CDR3 nucleotides: TGTGCCAGCAGTGGGGTGGAAAAACTGTTTTTT.